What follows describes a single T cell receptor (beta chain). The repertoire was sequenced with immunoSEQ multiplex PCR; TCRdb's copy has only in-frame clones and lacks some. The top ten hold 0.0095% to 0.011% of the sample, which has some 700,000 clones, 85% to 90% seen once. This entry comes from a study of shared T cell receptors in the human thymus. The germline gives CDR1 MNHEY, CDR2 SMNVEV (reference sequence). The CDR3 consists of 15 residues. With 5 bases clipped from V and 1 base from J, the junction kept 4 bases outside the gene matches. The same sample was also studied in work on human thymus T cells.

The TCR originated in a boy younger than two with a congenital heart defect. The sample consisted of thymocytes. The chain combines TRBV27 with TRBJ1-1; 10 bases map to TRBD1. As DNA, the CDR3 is TGTGCCAGCAGTGAGGACAGGGGGGAGAACACTGAAGCTTTCTTT. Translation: CASSEDRGENTEAFF.